This T cell receptor (beta chain) stems from a study of T cell changes during pregnancy in multiple sclerosis. Repertoires were generated with immunoSEQ multiplex PCR, while TCRdb's copy carries only in-frame clones and drops some. This sample has some 59,000 clones; 80% to 90% occur once, and the top ten carry 2% to 3%. The CDR3 runs 15 residues. Germline CDR1 and CDR2: MDHEN and SYDVKM. Trimming shortened V by 3 bases and J by 1 base, and 12 bases separated the two germline ends. The source of this sequence is a female donor with multiple sclerosis, enrolled in a pregnancy study. The input for sequencing was peripheral blood, taken in the first trimester of pregnancy. V and J are TRBV28 and TRBJ2-5, with D maybe TRBD2 (5 bases). The CDR3 sequence is CASSFSGMAQETQYF. The CDR3 bases are TGTGCCAGCAGTTTTTCCGGGATGGCCCAAGAGACCCAGTACTTC.